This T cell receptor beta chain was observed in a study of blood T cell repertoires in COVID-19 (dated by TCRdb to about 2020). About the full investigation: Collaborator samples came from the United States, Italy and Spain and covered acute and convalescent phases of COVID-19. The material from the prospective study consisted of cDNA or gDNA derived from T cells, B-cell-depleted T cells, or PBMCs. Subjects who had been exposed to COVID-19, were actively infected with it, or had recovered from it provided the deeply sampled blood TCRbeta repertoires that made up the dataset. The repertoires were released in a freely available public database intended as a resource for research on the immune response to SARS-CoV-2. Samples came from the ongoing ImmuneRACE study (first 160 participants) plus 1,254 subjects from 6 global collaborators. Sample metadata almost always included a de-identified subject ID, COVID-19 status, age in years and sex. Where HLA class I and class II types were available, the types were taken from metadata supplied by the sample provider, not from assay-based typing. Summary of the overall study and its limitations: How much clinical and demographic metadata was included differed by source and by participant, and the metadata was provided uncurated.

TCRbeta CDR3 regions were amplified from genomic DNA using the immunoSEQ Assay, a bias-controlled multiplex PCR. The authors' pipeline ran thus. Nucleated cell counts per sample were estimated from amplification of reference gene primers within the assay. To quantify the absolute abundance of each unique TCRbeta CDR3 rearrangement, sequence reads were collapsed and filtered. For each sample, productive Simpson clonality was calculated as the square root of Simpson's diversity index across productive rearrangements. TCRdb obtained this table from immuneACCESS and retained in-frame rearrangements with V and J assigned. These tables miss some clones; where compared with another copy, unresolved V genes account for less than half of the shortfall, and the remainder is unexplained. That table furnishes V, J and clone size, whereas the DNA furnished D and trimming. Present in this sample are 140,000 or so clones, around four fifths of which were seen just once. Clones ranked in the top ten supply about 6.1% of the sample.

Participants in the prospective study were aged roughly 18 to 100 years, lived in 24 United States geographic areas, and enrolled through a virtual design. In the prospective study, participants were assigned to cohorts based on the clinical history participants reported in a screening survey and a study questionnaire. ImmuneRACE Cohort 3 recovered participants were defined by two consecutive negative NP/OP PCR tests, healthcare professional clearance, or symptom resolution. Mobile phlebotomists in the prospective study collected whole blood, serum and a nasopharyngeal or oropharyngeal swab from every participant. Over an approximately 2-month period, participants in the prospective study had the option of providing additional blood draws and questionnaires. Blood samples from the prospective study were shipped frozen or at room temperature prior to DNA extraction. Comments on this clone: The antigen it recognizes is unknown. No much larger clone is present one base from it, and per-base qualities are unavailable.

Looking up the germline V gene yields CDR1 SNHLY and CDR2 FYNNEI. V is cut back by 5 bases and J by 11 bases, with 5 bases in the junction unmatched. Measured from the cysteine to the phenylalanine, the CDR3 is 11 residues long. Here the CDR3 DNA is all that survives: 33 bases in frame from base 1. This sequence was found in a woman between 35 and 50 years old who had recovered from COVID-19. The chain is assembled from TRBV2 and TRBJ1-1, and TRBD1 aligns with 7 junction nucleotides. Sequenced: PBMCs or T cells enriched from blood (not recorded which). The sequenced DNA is TGTGCCAGCAGTCTGCAGGGGGTGGCTTTCTTT. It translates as CASSLQGVAFF. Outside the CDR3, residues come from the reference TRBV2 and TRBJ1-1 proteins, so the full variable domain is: EPEVTQTPSHQVTQMGQEVILRCVPISNHLYFYWYRQILGQKVEFLVSFYNNEISEKSEIFDDQFSVERPDGSNFTLKIRSTKLEDSAMYFCASSLQGVAFFGQGTRLTVV.